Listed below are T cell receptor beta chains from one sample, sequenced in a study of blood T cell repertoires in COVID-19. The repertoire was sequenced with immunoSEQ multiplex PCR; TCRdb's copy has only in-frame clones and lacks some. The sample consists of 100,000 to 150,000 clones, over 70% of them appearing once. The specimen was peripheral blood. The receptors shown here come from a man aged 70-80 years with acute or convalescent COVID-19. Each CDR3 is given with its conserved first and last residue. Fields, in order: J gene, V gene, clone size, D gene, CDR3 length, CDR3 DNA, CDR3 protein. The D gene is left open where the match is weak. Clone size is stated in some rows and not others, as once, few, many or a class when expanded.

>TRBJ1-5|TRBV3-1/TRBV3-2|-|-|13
TGTGCCAGCAGCCAAGGCTGGACACAGCCCCAGCATTTT
CASSQGWTQPQHF
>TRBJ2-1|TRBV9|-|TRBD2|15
TGTGCCAGCAGCCCGACTAGCGGCCCCTACAATGAGCAGTTCTTC
CASSPTSGPYNEQFF
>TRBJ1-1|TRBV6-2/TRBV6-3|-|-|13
TGTGCCAGCAGTTACGAGTGGAACACTGAAGCTTTCTTT
CASSYEWNTEAFF
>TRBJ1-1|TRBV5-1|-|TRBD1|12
TGCGCCAGCAGCTACGACAGGGGGGAAGCTTTCTTT
CASSYDRGEAFF
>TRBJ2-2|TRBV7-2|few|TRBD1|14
TGTGCCAGCAGCAGACAGGGGACCACCGGGGAGCTGTTTTTT
CASSRQGTTGELFF
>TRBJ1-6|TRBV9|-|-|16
TGTGCCAGCAGCGTAGGCGGAAGCTCCTATAATTCACCCCTCCACTTT
CASSVGGSSYNSPLHF
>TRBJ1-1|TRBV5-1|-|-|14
TGCGCCAGTCAGCGACAGGTGGGGAACACTGAAGCTTTCTTT
CASQRQVGNTEAFF
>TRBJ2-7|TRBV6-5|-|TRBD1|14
TGTGCCAGCAGTTACGAGGGGACAGCCTACGAGCAGTACTTC
CASSYEGTAYEQYF
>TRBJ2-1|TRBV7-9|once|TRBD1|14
TGTGCCAGCAGCTTTTCGACAGGGAATTTTCTGCAGTTCTTC
CASSFSTGNFLQFF
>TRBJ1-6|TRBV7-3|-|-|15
TGTGCCAGCAGCTTAGAGAGCTCCTATAATTCACCCCTCCACTTT
CASSLESSYNSPLHF
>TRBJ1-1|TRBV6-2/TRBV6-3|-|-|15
TGTGCCAGCAGTTACGGGGGGGGTTTGGGCACTGAAGCTTTCTTT
CASSYGGGLGTEAFF
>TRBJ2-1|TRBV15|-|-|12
TGTGCCACCCGCCAGGACTACAATGAGCAGTTCTTC
CATRQDYNEQFF
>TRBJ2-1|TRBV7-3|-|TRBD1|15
TGTGCCAGCAGCCAAAGACAGGGGGGCTACAATGAGCAGTTCTTC
CASSQRQGGYNEQFF
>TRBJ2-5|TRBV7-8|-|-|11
TGTGCCAGCAGTCAACAAGAGACCCAGTACTTC
CASSQQETQYF
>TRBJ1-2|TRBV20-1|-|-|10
TGCAGTGCCAACTTCCGTGGCTACACCTTC
CSANFRGYTF
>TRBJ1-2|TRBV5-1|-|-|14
TGCGCCAGCAGCTTGTACAGTTCTAACTATGGCTACACCTTC
CASSLYSSNYGYTF
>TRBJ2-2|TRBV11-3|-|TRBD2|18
TGTGCCAGCAGCTTAGATCCCCCAGCGGGGGGGCGTACCGGGGAGCTGTTTTTT
CASSLDPPAGGRTGELFF
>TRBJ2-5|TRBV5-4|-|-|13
TGTGCCAGCAGCTTGAGAACAGCAGAGACCCAGTACTTC
CASSLRTAETQYF
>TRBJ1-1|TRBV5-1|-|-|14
TGCGCCAGCAGCTTGGATTTCGGGAACACTGAAGCTTTCTTT
CASSLDFGNTEAFF
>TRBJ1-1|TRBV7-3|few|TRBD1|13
TGTGCCAGCAGCGCAGGGGGAAACACTGAAGCTTTCTTT
CASSAGGNTEAFF
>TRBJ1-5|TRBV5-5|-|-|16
TGTGCCAGCAGCTCGGACAGATCGTATAGCAATCAGCCCCAGCATTTT
CASSSDRSYSNQPQHF
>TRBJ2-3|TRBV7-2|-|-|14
TGTGCCAGCAGCTTATTCGGAGTCACAGATACGCAGTATTTT
CASSLFGVTDTQYF
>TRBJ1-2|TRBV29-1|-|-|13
TGCAGCGCAACAGCGCTTGAGGGCTATGGCTACACCTTC
CSATALEGYGYTF
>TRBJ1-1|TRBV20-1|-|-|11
TGCAGTGCCGCCAGGGCAGGGGAAGCTTTCTTT
CSAARAGEAFF
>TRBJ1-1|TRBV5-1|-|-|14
TGCGCCAGCAGCTGGCAGGGCGGGAACACTGAAGCTTTCTTT
CASSWQGGNTEAFF
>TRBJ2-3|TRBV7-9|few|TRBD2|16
TGTGCCAGCAGTTTGACTAGCGGGGGGTCCACAGATACGCAGTATTTT
CASSLTSGGSTDTQYF
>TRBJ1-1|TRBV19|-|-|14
TGTGCCAGTAGTATCCGCGGGAGGGACACTGAAGCTTTCTTT
CASSIRGRDTEAFF
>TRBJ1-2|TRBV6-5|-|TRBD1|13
TGTGCCAGCAGTCTCGGGACAGGGGATGGCTACACCTTC
CASSLGTGDGYTF
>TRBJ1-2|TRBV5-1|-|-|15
TGCGCCAGCAGCTTGGACGGGAGTCCTAACTATGGCTACACCTTC
CASSLDGSPNYGYTF
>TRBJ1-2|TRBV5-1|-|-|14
TGCGCCAGCAGCCCGCAGCAGGCAGTCTATGGCTACACCTTC
CASSPQQAVYGYTF
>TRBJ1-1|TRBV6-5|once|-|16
TGTGCCAGCAGTTACGGGCTAACAGGGATGAACACTGAAGCTTTCTTT
CASSYGLTGMNTEAFF
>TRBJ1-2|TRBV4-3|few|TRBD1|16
TGCGCCAGCAGCCAAGTGTGGGGACAGGAGGCCTATGGCTACACCTTC
CASSQVWGQEAYGYTF
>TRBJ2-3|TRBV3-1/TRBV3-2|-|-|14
TGTGCCAGCAGCCAGGACACGTTCACAGATACGCAGTATTTT
CASSQDTFTDTQYF
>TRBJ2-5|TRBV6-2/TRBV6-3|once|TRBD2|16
TGTGCCAGCAGTCTAAGACCCACGGGGGGGCAGGAGACCCAGTACTTC
CASSLRPTGGQETQYF
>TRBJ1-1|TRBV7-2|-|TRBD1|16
TGTGCCAGCAGCTTAGAGGGGACAGGGCAATACACTGAAGCTTTCTTT
CASSLEGTGQYTEAFF
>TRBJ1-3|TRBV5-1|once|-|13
TGCGCCAGCAGCTTGGGGGGCCAAAACACCATATATTTT
CASSLGGQNTIYF
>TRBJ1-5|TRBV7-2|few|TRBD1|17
TGTGCCAGCAGCTCACTAGGGACAGGGGCCGGCAATCAGCCCCAGCATTTT
CASSSLGTGAGNQPQHF
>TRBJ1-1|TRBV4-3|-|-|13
TGCGCCAGCAGCCAAGATACCCCTCAACGGGCTTTCTTT
CASSQDTPQRAFF
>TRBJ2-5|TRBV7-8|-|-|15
TGTGCCAGCAGCTCCGGACAGGGAGGGAGGGAGACCCAGTACTTC
CASSSGQGGRETQYF
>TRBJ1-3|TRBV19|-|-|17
TGTGCCAGTAGTACCCGGGACGGGAGGGCCCCTGGAAACACCATATATTTT
CASSTRDGRAPGNTIYF
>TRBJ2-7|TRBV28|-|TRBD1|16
TGTGCCAGCAGTAGACCGGGACAGGGGGCCTCCTACGAGCAGTACTTC
CASSRPGQGASYEQYF
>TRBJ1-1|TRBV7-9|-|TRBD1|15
TGTGCCAGCAGCCCCCAGGGGGCGCCGAACACTGAAGCTTTCTTT
CASSPQGAPNTEAFF
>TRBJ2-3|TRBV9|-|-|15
TGTGCCAGCAGCGCCCTCTCGGGGGGCACAGATACGCAGTATTTT
CASSALSGGTDTQYF